The clone carrying this T cell receptor beta chain has a handful of counts. The data originate from a study of PD-1 blockade in classical Hodgkin lymphoma. The CDR3 consists of 12 residues. V gave up 4 bases and J gave up 1 base, with 3 bases separating them. Germline loops: CDR1 SNHLY, CDR2 FYNNEI. Produced via immunoSEQ multiplex PCR; TCRdb's table is partial and in-frame only. The sample holds some 3,400 clones; about 81% are singletons and the top ten take roughly 30%. The time point is: cycle 4 day 1 (C4D1), after less than seven weeks of nivolumab. All the patients suffered relapse after autologous stem cell transplantation, and brentuximab vedotin exposure differed. Magnetic negative selection of thawed PBMCs yielded the CD8+ T cells.

V is TRBV2 and J is TRBJ2-3; D ambiguous. The sequencing here drew on CD8+ T cells from blood, taken before the fourth cycle of nivolumab. The sequence was collected from a human donor with classical Hodgkin lymphoma. In DNA form, the CDR3 reads TGTGCCAGCAGTGGGGGCACAGATACGCAGTATTTT. Its translation: CASSGGTDTQYF.